This T cell receptor beta chain comes out of a study of T cell responses to AZD1222 COVID-19 vaccine. Points from the study as a whole: Unmutated variant regions are reportedly targeted by nearly half of spike-specific TCRs. In a largely white British group with more females than males, clonal diversity was possibly underestimated. It was only 6 or 7 AZD1222 recipients who were seropositive at baseline.

V was cut by 4 bases and J by 5 bases, with 12 bases left in between. Germline loops: CDR1 SGDLS, CDR2 YYNGEE. The CDR3 sequence is 13 residues long. The data were produced by immunoSEQ multiplex PCR, yet TCRdb's version contains in-frame clones alone and is incomplete. The sample includes 150,000 to 160,000 clones, 88% seen only once; the top ten take 3% to 3.5%. Comments on this clone: Its antigen is unknown.

This receptor was identified in an adult in good health. Sequenced here: peripheral blood, sampled on day 0 of AZD1222 vaccination. The chain joins TRBV9 to TRBJ1-2; D may be TRBD1 (5 bases). The CDR3 region has the DNA TGTGCCAGCAGCCCAGACAGCTTTTATGGCTACACCTTC. This codes for CASSPDSFYGYTF.